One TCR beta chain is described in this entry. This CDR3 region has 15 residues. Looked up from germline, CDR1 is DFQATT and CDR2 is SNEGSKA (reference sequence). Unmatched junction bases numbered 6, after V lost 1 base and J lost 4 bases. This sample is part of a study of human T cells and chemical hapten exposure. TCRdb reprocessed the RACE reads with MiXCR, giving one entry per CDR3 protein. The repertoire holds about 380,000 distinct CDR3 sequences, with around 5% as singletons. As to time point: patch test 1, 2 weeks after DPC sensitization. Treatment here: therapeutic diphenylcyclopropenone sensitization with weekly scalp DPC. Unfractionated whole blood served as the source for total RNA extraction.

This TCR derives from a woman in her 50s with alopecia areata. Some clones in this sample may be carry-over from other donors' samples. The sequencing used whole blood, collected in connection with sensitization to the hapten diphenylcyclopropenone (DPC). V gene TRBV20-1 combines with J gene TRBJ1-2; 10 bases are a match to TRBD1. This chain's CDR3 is CSARGGTGDPYGYTF. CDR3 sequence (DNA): TGCAGTGCTAGAGGCGGGACAGGGGATCCCTATGGCTACACCTTC.